What follows are 28 T cell receptor beta chains derived from one specimen sequenced in a study of shared clonotypes between healthy human individuals (TCRdb year 2020). Libraries were built with the immunoSEQ multiplex PCR assay. As stored in TCRdb, this immuneACCESS dataset retains in-frame rearrangements with V and J assigned. A fraction of the clones does not appear; measured against another copy, unresolved V genes explain less than half of the discrepancy, and the remainder lacks a known reason. The sample data list about 1 million clones, and under 80% of these were observed just once. Nearly 1.5% of the sample comes from the top ten. Material for sequencing was memory CD4+ T cells sorted from blood. The cell subset or site label here, explained by the study, means: CD45RA-negative fraction. These receptor sequences come from a man between 18 and 29 years old in good health.

The sample holds one count of this clone. The rearrangement links TRBV11-2 to TRBJ2-7, with unresolved D. V shed 0 bases and J shed 6 bases, with 6 bases lying between them. The CDR3 extends over 12 amino acids. Germline CDR1 is SGHAT and CDR2 is FQNNGV. CDR3 nucleotides: TGTGCCAGCAGCTTAGATCTTGGCGAGCAGTACTTC. Residues: CASSLDLGEQYF.

The J gene is TRBJ1-2, the V gene TRBV25-1, with 10 bases that match TRBD1. V trimming: 3 bases; J trimming: 3 bases; junction bases outside the gene matches: 7. The CDR3 is 16 residues long. Germline values: CDR1 MGHDK, CDR2 SYGVNS. DNA for the CDR3: TGTGCCAGCAGTGAGGCTCGGACAGGGGGAGACTATGGCTACACCTTC. Translated, it gives CASSEARTGGDYGYTF.

This chain links TRBV19 with TRBJ1-5, with D possibly matching TRBD1 (6 bases). Germline lookup yields CDR1 LNHDA and CDR2 SQIVND (reference sequence). The V gene lost 3 bases and the J gene lost 6 bases, with 12 bases spanning the gap. The CDR3 is made up of 14 amino acids. The CDR3 sequence: CASSMGAGAQPQHF. The CDR3 DNA reads as TGTGCCAGTAGTATGGGGGCAGGTGCTCAGCCCCAGCATTTT. The variable domain in full, with the rest retrieved from reference TRBV19 and TRBJ1-5, is DGGITQSPKYLFRKEGQNVTLSCEQNLNHDAMYWYRQDPGQGLRLIYYSQIVNDFQKGDIAEGYSVSREKKESFPLTVTSAQKNPTAFYLCASSMGAGAQPQHFGDGTRLSIL.

The chain employs TRBV27 and TRBJ1-3; D is uncertain. Germline CDR1 is MNHEY and CDR2 is SMNVEV (reference sequence). This CDR3 is 14 amino acids long. Trimming pared 3 bases from V and 0 bases from J, leaving 6 bases between. CDR3 sequence reads: CASSFLGSGNTIYF. In nucleotides, the CDR3 is TGTGCCAGCAGTTTTTTGGGCTCTGGAAACACCATATATTTT.

This clone has a single count. This chain uses TRBV29-1 with TRBJ1-2; D ambiguous. V lost 5 bases to trimming and J lost 0 bases, with 7 bases between them. The CDR3 runs to 12 residues. Germline V gene sequence: CDR1 SQVTM, CDR2 ANQGSEA. The CDR3 DNA sequence: TGCAGCGTTTTCGCAGCTAACTATGGCTACACCTTC. It encodes CSVFAANYGYTF.

The chain is built from TRBV7-9 and TRBJ2-1; 8 bases map to TRBD1. This CDR3 is 15 amino acids long. Germline values: CDR1 SEHNR, CDR2 FQNEAQ (reference sequence). Trimming took 3 bases from V and 8 from J; bases not matched to a gene: 9. The DNA for the CDR3 is TGTGCCAGCAGCTTGCCCGGACAGGGTAGGGATGAGCAGTTCTTC. Its protein product is CASSLPGQGRDEQFF.

As to this clone: At the DNA level, this CDR3 is encoded by other sequences in the same sample as well. V gene TRBV30 combines with J gene TRBJ2-1, with D hard to call. The V gene lost 1 base and the J gene lost 2 bases, with 12 bases spanning the gap. Per the germline V gene, CDR1 is GTSNPN and CDR2 is SVGIG (reference sequence). The CDR3 is 15 amino acids. The CDR3 nucleotides read TGTGCCTGGAGTGGCGGAACGGGTGCCTACAATGAGCAGTTCTTC. Its translation: CAWSGGTGAYNEQFF. The variable domain in full, with the rest retrieved from reference TRBV30 and TRBJ2-1, is SQTIHQWPATLVQPVGSPLSLECTVEGTSNPNLYWYRQAAGRGLQLLFYSVGIGQISSEVPQNLSASRPQDRQFILSSKKLLLSDSGFYLCAWSGGTGAYNEQFFGPGTRLTVL.

This clone appeared a single time. This chain joins TRBV5-1 and TRBJ2-2; 7 bases map to TRBD2. Trimming cost V 4 bases and J 3 bases; bases outside gene matches: 9. Germline V gene lookup returns CDR1 SGHRS and CDR2 YFSETQ. The CDR3 is made up of 16 amino acids. The CDR3 region has the DNA TGCGCCAGCAGCCCGGGGACTACTAGTCACACCGGGGAGCTGTTTTTT. This encodes CASSPGTTSHTGELFF. Looking up the rest from reference TRBV5-1 and TRBJ2-2 gives the full variable domain: KAGVTQTPRYLIKTRGQQVTLSCSPISGHRSVSWYQQTPGQGLQFLFEYFSETQRNKGNFPGRFSGRQFSNSRSEMNVSTLELGDSALYLCASSPGTTSHTGELFFGEGSRLTVL.

The rearrangement joins TRBV7-2 to TRBJ2-2; no clear D gene. The CDR3 sequence is 14 residues long. CDR1 and CDR2 from the germline V gene are SGHTA and FQGNSA. Trimming stripped 1 base from V and 7 bases from J, with 10 bases between. The CDR3 DNA follows: TGTGCCAGCAGCTTAGGGAGCTACGGCGGGGAGCTGTTTTTT. Translation gives CASSLGSYGGELFF.

The chain recombines TRBV2 with TRBJ2-1; 9 bases are a match to TRBD2. Germline lookup yields CDR1 SNHLY and CDR2 FYNNEI. The trim removed 6 bases at V and 7 bases at J, leaving 10 bases unmatched. The length of the CDR3 is 15 residues. This CDR3 is CASSPRTSVWNEQFF. DNA for the CDR3: TGTGCCAGCAGCCCCAGGACTAGCGTTTGGAATGAGCAGTTCTTC.

This chain uses TRBV5-1 with TRBJ1-2, with D possibly being TRBD1 (5 bases). The CDR3 covers 13 residues. Germline CDR1 and CDR2: SGHRS and YFSETQ. V dropped 1 base and J dropped 7 bases, with 11 bases sitting between them. CDR3 in amino acids: CASSLQGYSGYTF. CDR3 in DNA: TGCGCCAGCAGCTTGCAGGGATATAGTGGCTACACCTTC. Full variable domain (remainder filled in from reference TRBV5-1 and TRBJ1-2): KAGVTQTPRYLIKTRGQQVTLSCSPISGHRSVSWYQQTPGQGLQFLFEYFSETQRNKGNFPGRFSGRQFSNSRSEMNVSTLELGDSALYLCASSLQGYSGYTFGSGTRLTVV.

This chain joins TRBV7-2 and TRBJ2-1, with D unresolved. The CDR3 extends over 13 amino acids. V dropped 1 base and J dropped 7 bases, with 8 bases sitting between them. Germline values: CDR1 SGHTA, CDR2 FQGNSA. The CDR3 region is CASSLGVENEQFF. In nucleotides, the CDR3 is TGTGCCAGCAGCTTAGGGGTGGAGAATGAGCAGTTCTTC.

This chain links TRBV5-6 with TRBJ1-2; the D is unclear. The CDR3 has 12 residues. Trimming cost V 0 bases and J 6 bases, with 6 bases left between them. Germline V gives CDR1 SGHDT, CDR2 YYEEEE. CDR3 nucleotide sequence: TGTGCCAGCAGCTTGGACCGCAATGGCTACACCTTC. Its translation: CASSLDRNGYTF.

The V gene is TRBV18, the J gene TRBJ1-3; TRBD1 matches at 11 bases. CDR3 length: 16 residues. In germline, CDR1 is KGHSH, CDR2 LQKENI. J was trimmed by 4 bases and V by 2 bases; bases with no gene match: 4. The CDR3 protein is CASSPGQGASGNTIYF. CDR3 DNA sequence: TGTGCCAGCTCACCAGGACAGGGGGCGAGCGGAAACACCATATATTTT.

Regarding this clone: The sample holds other DNA sequences that translate to the same CDR3. CDR3 DNA: TGCGCCAGCAGCTTGGAGGGCAGGGATAATTCACCCCTCCACTTT. Translation gives CASSLEGRDNSPLHF. The rearrangement joins TRBV5-1 to TRBJ1-6; TRBD1 is a possible D gene (5 bases). The germline gives CDR1 SGHRS, CDR2 YFSETQ. V was cut by 0 bases and J by 5 bases, with 9 bases left in between. The length of the CDR3 is 15 residues.

About this clone: One junction end disagrees with the germline gene, perhaps due to a read error. The chain combines TRBV2 with TRBJ2-5, with D tentatively TRBD2 (5 bases). CDR3 size: 14 residues. Per the germline V gene, CDR1 is SNHLY and CDR2 is FYNNEI. The CDR3, as DNA: TGTGCCAGCACTGAGGGCCTACTGTGGGAGACTCAGTACTTC. Protein sequence: CASTEGLLWETQYF.

This chain connects TRBV6-1 to TRBJ1-1, with D possibly matching TRBD1 (5 bases). The CDR3 has 13 amino acids. The germline gives CDR1 MNHNS, CDR2 SASEGT. The V end lost 8 bases, the J end lost 2 bases, and 12 bases lay between the germline ends. The DNA for the CDR3 is TGTGCCAGCGACCCCGGGACCAACACTGAAGCTTTCTTT. Its protein product is CASDPGTNTEAFF.

This clone has just one count. The V call is TRBV29-1, the J call TRBJ1-2; weak D call: TRBD1 (6 bases). The CDR3 contains 12 residues. The V end lost 6 bases, the J end lost 6 bases, and 14 bases lay between the germline ends. Germline-derived CDR1 and CDR2 are SQVTM and ANQGSEA. The CDR3 loop reads CSVIPGQHGYTF. The DNA for the CDR3 is TGCAGCGTAATACCTGGACAGCATGGCTACACCTTC.

This chain links TRBV19 with TRBJ1-4, with D uncertain. The V gene's germline CDR1 is LNHDA and CDR2 SQIVND (reference sequence). This CDR3 comprises 15 residues. With 3 bases removed from V and 3 bases from J, the gap between germline ends came to 11 bases. In DNA, the CDR3 is TGTGCCAGTAGTATCTCAGGCGGTCCTAATGAAAAACTGTTTTTT. It specifies CASSISGGPNEKLFF.

This clone was counted once. The same CDR3 can be traced to other DNA sequences in this sample. The J gene is TRBJ1-6, the V gene TRBV5-1; 8 positions match TRBD1. CDR1 SGHRS and CDR2 YFSETQ come from the germline V gene. The CDR3 is 14 amino acids. V trimming: 4 bases; J trimming: 10 bases; junction bases outside the gene matches: 7. CDR3 bases: TGCGCCAGCAGCCTCGGACAGGGAGGGTCACCCCTCCACTTT. Its protein is CASSLGQGGSPLHF.

J is TRBJ2-2 and V is TRBV9; a weak D match, TRBD2 (5 bases). Per germline, CDR1 SGDLS and CDR2 YYNGEE. This CDR3 is built from 16 residues. Trimming took 3 bases from V and 4 from J, leaving 16 bases between them. DNA for the CDR3: TGTGCCAGCAGCGAGGCCGGTGGGCGGGCCACCGGGGAGCTGTTTTTT. Its protein is CASSEAGGRATGELFF.

The chain combines TRBV27 with TRBJ1-2; 7 bases agree with TRBD1. Germline V gene data show CDR1 as MNHEY and CDR2 as SMNVEV (reference sequence). J lost 6 bases, V lost 3 bases, and 10 bases had no gene match. CDR3 length: 15 residues. CDR3 protein: CASSFNDRVSHGYTF. The CDR3, as DNA: TGTGCCAGCAGTTTTAACGACAGGGTATCGCATGGCTACACCTTC.

V usage is TRBV6-6 and J usage is TRBJ1-1, with a possible D match to TRBD1 (5 bases). The CDR3 sequence is 12 residues long. Trimming shortened V by 6 bases and J by 6 bases, and 11 bases separated the two germline ends. Germline CDR1 is MNHNY and CDR2 is SVGAGI (reference sequence). The CDR3 is CASRQGTAEAFF. CDR3 DNA: TGTGCCAGCAGGCAGGGTACCGCTGAAGCTTTCTTT.

Worth noting for this clone: Additional DNA sequences in this sample encode the identical CDR3. The chain combines TRBV7-9 with TRBJ2-3; 7 bases are a match to TRBD1. J lost 3 bases, V lost 5 bases, and 2 bases had no gene match. The germline V gene encodes CDR1 SEHNR and CDR2 FQNEAQ (reference sequence). This CDR3 region has 13 residues. The CDR3 DNA reads as TGTGCCAGCAGCGAGGGGGCTACAGATACGCAGTATTTT. Residues: CASSEGATDTQYF.

The chain carries TRBV19 and TRBJ2-3; no clear D. Looked up from germline, CDR1 is LNHDA and CDR2 is SQIVND (reference sequence). The V and J ends lost 0 bases and 4 bases respectively, with 11 bases between them. The CDR3 sequence is 15 residues long. CDR3 amino acids: CASSIDRTWADTQYF. CDR3 DNA: TGTGCCAGTAGTATAGATAGGACGTGGGCAGATACGCAGTATTTT.

As concerns this clone: A much larger clone differs from this one at a single base, so this may be a read error. The sample carries other DNA sequences with the same CDR3. DNA for the CDR3: TGTGCCAGCAGCTTCGGTAGCACAGATACGCAGTATTTT. Translated: CASSFGSTDTQYF. The chain has TRBV7-9 and TRBJ2-3; no firm D call. V gave up 3 bases and J gave up 0 bases, with 4 bases separating them. CDR1 and CDR2 from the germline V gene are SEHNR and FQNEAQ (reference sequence). The CDR3 loop spans 13 amino acids.

The V gene is TRBV29-1, the J gene TRBJ1-1, with D possibly TRBD1 on 6 matching bases. In germline, CDR1 is SQVTM, CDR2 ANQGSEA. The CDR3 extends over 13 amino acids. V dropped 4 bases and J dropped 5 bases, with 14 bases sitting between them. The CDR3 DNA is TGCAGCGTTGTAGGACAGACACAGACTGAAGCTTTCTTT. Translated: CSVVGQTQTEAFF.

The rearrangement joins TRBV6-5 to TRBJ2-3; TRBD2 matches 7 bases. CDR1 and CDR2 from the germline V gene are MNHEY and SVGAGI. V gave up 7 bases and J gave up 0 bases; unmatched junction bases: 7. This CDR3 is 15 amino acids long. The CDR3, as DNA: TGTGCCAGCACCCAGCGGGGAGCTAGCACAGATACGCAGTATTTT. Protein: CASTQRGASTDTQYF.